This is a list of T cell receptor beta chains from one sample in a study of somatic mutations in cytotoxic T cells in rheumatoid arthritis. Profiled with immunoSEQ multiplex PCR; TCRdb holds only in-frame clones, not every one. This table has roughly 11,000 clones, 79% appearing once. The specimen sequenced was CD8+ T cells sorted from blood. The receptors shown here come from an adult with rheumatoid arthritis. Each CDR3 is given with its conserved first and last residue. Fields, in order: J gene, CDR3 length, V gene, CDR3 protein.

J: TRBJ1-6
length: 12
V: TRBV6-5
CDR3: CASRQGGSPLHF

J: TRBJ2-7
length: 14
V: TRBV6-5
CDR3: CASSTGTGTYEQYF

J: TRBJ1-1
length: 12
V: TRBV29-1
CDR3: CSAGQENTEAFF

J: TRBJ2-1
length: 20
V: TRBV4-3
CDR3: CASSQDLPAGGFRPYNEQFF

J: TRBJ1-1
length: 14
V: TRBV5-1
CDR3: CASSWGTGEAEAFF

J: TRBJ1-2
length: 13
V: TRBV11-2
CDR3: CASGALGDYGYTF

J: TRBJ1-5
length: 17
V: TRBV4-1
CDR3: CASSQDGTGGGGWPQHF

J: TRBJ1-1
length: 12
V: TRBV7-9
CDR3: CASSLASPEAFF

J: TRBJ1-5
length: 14
V: TRBV27
CDR3: CASSQNRDYQPQHF

J: TRBJ2-1
length: 16
V: TRBV6-6
CDR3: CASSYSSGSSYNEQFF

J: TRBJ2-3
length: 13
V: TRBV27
CDR3: CATRSPGTDTQYF

J: TRBJ1-6
length: 16
V: TRBV7-6
CDR3: CASSPKVGGFNSPLHF

J: TRBJ2-7
length: 14
V: TRBV9
CDR3: CASSADGETYEQYF

J: TRBJ2-7
length: 15
V: TRBV4-1
CDR3: CASSQVAGESYEQYF

J: TRBJ2-5
length: 14
V: TRBV7-8
CDR3: CASRDSGGSETQYF

J: TRBJ2-1
length: 13
V: TRBV9
CDR3: CASSDQGANEQFF

J: TRBJ2-2
length: 16
V: TRBV4-3
CDR3: CASSTYRVLDTGELFF

J: TRBJ1-3
length: 16
V: TRBV5-6
CDR3: CASSGVQSSSGNTIYF

J: TRBJ1-1
length: 17
V: TRBV5-6
CDR3: CASSQEGQGLRITEAFF

J: TRBJ1-2
length: 16
V: TRBV28
CDR3: CASSFKWTKAWYGYTF

J: TRBJ2-7
length: 11
V: TRBV27
CDR3: CASRWGGEQYF

J: TRBJ1-1
length: 14
V: TRBV7-9
CDR3: CASSLTDRGTEAFF

J: TRBJ2-7
length: 14
V: TRBV7-2
CDR3: CASSLDEVFYEQYF

J: TRBJ2-2
length: 18
V: TRBV7-6
CDR3: CASSSSPGQLTNTGELFF